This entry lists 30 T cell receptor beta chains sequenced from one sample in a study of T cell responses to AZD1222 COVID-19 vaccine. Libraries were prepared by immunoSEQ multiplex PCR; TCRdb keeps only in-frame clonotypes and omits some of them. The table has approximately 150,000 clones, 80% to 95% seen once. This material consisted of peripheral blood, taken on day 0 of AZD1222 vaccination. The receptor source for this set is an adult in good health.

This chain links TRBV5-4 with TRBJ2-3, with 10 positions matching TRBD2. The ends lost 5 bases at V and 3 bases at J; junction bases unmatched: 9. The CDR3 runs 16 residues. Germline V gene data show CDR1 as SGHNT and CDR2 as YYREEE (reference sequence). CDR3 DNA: TGTGCCAGCAGGGGGAGTATGGGACTAGCGACAGATACGCAGTATTTT. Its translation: CASRGSMGLATDTQYF.

CDR3 protein: CASSYSRGFGNQPQHF. The DNA of the CDR3 is TGTGCCAGCAGTTACTCGAGGGGTTTTGGCAATCAGCCCCAGCATTTT. The chain combines TRBV6-2 or TRBV6-3 with TRBJ1-5; tentatively, D is TRBD1 (5 bases). Germline CDR1 reads MNHEY; CDR2 reads SVGEGT. The CDR3 has 16 amino acids. The V end was cut by 0 bases, the J end by 2 bases, with 11 bases between.

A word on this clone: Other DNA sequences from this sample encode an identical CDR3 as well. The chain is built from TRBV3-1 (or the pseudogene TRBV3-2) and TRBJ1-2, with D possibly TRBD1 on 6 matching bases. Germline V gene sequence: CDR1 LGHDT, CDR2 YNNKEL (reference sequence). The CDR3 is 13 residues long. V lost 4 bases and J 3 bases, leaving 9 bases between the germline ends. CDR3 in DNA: TGTGCCAGCAGCCCACAGGGCGACTATGGCTACACCTTC. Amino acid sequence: CASSPQGDYGYTF.

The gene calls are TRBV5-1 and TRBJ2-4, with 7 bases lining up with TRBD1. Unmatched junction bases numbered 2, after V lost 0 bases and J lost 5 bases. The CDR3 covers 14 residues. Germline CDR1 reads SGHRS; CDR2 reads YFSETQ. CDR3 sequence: CASSLVGQQNIQYF. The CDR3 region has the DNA TGCGCCAGCAGCTTGGTGGGACAGCAAAACATTCAGTACTTC.

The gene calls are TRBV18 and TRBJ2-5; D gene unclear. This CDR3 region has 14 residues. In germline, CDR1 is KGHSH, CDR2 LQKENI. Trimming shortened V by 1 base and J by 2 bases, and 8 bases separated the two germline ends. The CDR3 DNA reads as TGTGCCAGCTCACCACAGAGTCAGCAAGAGACCCAGTACTTC. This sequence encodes CASSPQSQQETQYF.

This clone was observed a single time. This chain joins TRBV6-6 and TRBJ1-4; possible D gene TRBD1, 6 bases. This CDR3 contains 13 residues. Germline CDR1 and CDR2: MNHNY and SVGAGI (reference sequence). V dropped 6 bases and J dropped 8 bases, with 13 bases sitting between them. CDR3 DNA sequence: TGTGCCAGCAGAGAGGGGGGTGTCGAAAAACTGTTTTTT. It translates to CASREGGVEKLFF.

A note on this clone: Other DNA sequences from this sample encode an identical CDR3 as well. CDR3 loop: CASSLAGTNQPQHF. Written as DNA, the CDR3 is TGCGCCAGCAGCTTGGCCGGTACGAATCAGCCCCAGCATTTT. The chain combines TRBV5-1 with TRBJ1-5; D unresolved. Trimming left V 0 bases short and J 4 bases short, with 8 bases between. Germline V gene lookup returns CDR1 SGHRS and CDR2 YFSETQ. The CDR3 runs 14 residues.

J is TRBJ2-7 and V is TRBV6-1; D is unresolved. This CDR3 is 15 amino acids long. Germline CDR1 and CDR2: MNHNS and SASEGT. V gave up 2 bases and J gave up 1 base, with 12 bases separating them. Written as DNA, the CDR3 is TGTGCCAGCAGTGAATTTCAGGTCCCGTCCTACGAGCAGTACTTC. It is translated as CASSEFQVPSYEQYF.

CDR3 sequence (DNA): TGTGCCAGCAGTTTCGACAGCTCCTACGAGCAGTACTTC. It specifies CASSFDSSYEQYF. This chain connects TRBV28 to TRBJ2-7; D might be TRBD1 (5 bases). Germline CDR1 MDHEN, CDR2 SYDVKM. V lost 3 bases and J lost 0, with 6 bases in between. This CDR3 has 13 residues.

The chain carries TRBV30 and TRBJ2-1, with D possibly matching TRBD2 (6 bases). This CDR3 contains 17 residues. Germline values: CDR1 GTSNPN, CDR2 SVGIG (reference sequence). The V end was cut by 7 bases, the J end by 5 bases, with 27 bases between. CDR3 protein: CAFKRWPSGSVNNEQFF. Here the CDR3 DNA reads TGTGCCTTCAAACGATGGCCCAGCGGGTCGGTAAACAATGAGCAGTTCTTC.

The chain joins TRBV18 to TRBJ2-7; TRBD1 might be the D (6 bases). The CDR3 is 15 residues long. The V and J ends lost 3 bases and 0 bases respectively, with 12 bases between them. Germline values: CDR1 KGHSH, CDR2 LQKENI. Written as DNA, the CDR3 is TGTGCCAGCTCACCTCAACAGGGCCGCTCCTACGAGCAGTACTTC. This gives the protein CASSPQQGRSYEQYF.

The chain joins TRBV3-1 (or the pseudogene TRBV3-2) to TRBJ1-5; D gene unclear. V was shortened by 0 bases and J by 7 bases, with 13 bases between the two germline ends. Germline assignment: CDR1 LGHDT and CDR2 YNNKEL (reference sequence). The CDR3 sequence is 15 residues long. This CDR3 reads CASSQDASARQPQHF. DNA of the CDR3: TGTGCCAGCAGCCAAGATGCTTCGGCGCGACAGCCCCAGCATTTT.

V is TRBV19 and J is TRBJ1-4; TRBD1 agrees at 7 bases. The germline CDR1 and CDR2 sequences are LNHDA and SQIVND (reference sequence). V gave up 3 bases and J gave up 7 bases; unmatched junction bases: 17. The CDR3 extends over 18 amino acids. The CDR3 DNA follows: TGTGCCAGTAGTATCGGGGCCACTTCTGCCCCAGGGGGTGAAAAACTGTTTTTT. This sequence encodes CASSIGATSAPGGEKLFF.

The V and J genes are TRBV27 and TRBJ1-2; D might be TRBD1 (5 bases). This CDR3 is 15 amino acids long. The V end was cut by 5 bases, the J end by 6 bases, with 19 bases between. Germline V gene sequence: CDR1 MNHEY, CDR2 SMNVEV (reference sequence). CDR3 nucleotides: TGTGCCAGCAGTACCGCTTCCGGGGCCAGGGATGGCTACACCTTC. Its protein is CASSTASGARDGYTF.

The CDR3 DNA sequence: TGTGCCAGTACCCCCGGGCTCGTCCGGGAGCTGTTTTTT. Its translation: CASTPGLVRELFF. The chain has TRBV19 and TRBJ2-2; no clear D. This CDR3 region has 13 residues. Trimming took off 7 bases at V and 9 bases at J, with 15 bases between the two ends. CDR1 LNHDA and CDR2 SQIVND come from the germline V gene (reference sequence).

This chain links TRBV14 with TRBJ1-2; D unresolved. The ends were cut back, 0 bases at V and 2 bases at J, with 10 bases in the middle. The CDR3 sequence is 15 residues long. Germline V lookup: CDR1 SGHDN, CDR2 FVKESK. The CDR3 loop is CASSQDLGRNYGYTF. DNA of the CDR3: TGTGCCAGCAGCCAAGATCTTGGCAGGAACTATGGCTACACCTTC. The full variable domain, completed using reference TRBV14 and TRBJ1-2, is EAGVTQFPSHSVIEKGQTVTLRCDPISGHDNLYWYRRVMGKEIKFLLHFVKESKQDESGMPNNRFLAERTGGTYSTLKVQPAELEDSGVYFCASSQDLGRNYGYTFGSGTRLTVV.

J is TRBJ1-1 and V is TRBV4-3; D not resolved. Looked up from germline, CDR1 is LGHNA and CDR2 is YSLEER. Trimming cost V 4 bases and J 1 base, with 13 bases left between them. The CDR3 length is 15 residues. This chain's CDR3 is CASSLSATQNTEAFF. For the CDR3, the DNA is TGCGCCAGCAGCCTGAGCGCGACCCAGAACACTGAAGCTTTCTTT.

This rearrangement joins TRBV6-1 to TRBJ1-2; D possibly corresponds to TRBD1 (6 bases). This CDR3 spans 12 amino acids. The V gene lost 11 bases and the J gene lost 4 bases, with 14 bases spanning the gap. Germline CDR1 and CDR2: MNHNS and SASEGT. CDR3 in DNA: TGTGCCCTAGGGGGACCCTTCTATGGCTACACCTTC. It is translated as CALGGPFYGYTF.

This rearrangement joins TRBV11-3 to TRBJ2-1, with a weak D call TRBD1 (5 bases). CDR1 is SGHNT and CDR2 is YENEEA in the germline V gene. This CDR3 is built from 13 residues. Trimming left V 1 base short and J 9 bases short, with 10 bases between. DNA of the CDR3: TGTGCCAGCAGCTTAGGTTGGGGCTCTGAGCAGTTCTTC. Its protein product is CASSLGWGSEQFF.

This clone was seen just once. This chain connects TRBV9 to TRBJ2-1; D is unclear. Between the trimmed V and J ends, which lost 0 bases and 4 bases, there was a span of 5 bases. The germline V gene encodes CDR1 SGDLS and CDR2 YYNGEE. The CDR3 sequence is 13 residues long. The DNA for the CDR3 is TGTGCCAGCAGCGTAGGTCCATACAATGAGCAGTTCTTC. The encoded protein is CASSVGPYNEQFF.

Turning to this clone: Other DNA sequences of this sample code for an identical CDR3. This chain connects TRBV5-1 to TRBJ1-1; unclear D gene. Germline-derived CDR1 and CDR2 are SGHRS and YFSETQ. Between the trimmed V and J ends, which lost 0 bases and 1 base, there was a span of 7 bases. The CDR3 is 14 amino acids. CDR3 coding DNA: TGCGCCAGCAGCTTGGGACGGCCGAACACTGAAGCTTTCTTT. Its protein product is CASSLGRPNTEAFF.

This chain's CDR3 is CATRIGVGNSPLHF. Written as DNA, the CDR3 is TGTGCCACCAGAATTGGGGTTGGTAATTCACCCCTCCACTTT. V usage is TRBV19 and J usage is TRBJ1-6, with D unresolved. Trimming took 10 bases from V and 6 from J, leaving 16 bases between them. The germline CDR1 and CDR2 sequences are LNHDA and SQIVND (reference sequence). The CDR3 is 14 residues long.

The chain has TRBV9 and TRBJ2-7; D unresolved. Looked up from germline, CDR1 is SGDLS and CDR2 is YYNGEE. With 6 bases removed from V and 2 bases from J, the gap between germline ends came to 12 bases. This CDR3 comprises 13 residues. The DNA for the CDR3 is TGTGCCAGCAACCCGGACCCAACCTACGAGCAGTACTTC. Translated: CASNPDPTYEQYF.

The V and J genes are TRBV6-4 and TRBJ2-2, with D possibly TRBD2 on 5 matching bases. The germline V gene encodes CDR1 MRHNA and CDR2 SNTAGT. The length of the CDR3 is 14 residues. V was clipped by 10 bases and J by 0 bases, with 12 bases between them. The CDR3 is CATQRETNTGELFF. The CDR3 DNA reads TGTGCCACCCAGAGGGAGACGAACACCGGGGAGCTGTTTTTT.

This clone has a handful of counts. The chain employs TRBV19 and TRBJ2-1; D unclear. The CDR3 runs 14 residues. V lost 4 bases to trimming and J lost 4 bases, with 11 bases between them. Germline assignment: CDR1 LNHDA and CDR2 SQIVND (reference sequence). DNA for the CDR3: TGTGCCAGTAGTACATCGTTGTCTTACAATGAGCAGTTCTTC. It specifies CASSTSLSYNEQFF.

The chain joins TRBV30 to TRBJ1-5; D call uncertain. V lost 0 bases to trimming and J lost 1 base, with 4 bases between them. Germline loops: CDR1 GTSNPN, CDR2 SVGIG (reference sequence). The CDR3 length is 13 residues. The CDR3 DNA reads TGTGCCTGGAGTGTGGCAAGCAATCAGCCCCAGCATTTT. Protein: CAWSVASNQPQHF. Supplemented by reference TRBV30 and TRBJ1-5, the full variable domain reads SQTIHQWPATLVQPVGSPLSLECTVEGTSNPNLYWYRQAAGRGLQLLFYSVGIGQISSEVPQNLSASRPQDRQFILSSKKLLLSDSGFYLCAWSVASNQPQHFGDGTRLSIL.

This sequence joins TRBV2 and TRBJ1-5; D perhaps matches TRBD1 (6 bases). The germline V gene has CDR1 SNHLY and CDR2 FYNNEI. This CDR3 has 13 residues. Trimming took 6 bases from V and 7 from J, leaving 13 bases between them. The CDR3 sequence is CASRPVGGQPQHF. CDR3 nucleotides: TGTGCCAGCAGGCCGGTAGGGGGACAGCCCCAGCATTTT.

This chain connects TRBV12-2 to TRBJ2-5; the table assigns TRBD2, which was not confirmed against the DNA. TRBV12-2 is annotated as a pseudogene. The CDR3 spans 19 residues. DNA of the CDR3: TGTGCAAGTCGCTTAGTGAGGAGGTGGGGACTAGCGGGAGGGGAGACCCAGTACTTC. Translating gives CASRLVRRWGLAGGETQYF.

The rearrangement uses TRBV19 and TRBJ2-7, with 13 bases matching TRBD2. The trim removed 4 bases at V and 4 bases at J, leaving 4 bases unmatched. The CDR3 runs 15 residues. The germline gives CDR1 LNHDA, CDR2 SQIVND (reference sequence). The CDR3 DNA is TGTGCCAGTAGTACTGGACTAGCGGGAGCATACGAGCAGTACTTC. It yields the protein CASSTGLAGAYEQYF.

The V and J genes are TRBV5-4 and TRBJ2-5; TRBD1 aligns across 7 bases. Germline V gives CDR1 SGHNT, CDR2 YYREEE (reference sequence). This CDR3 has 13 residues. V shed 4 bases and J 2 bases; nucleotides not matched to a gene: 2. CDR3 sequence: CASSPGQQETQYF. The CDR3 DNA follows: TGTGCCAGCAGCCCGGGACAGCAAGAGACCCAGTACTTC.